This TCR beta chain originates from a study of OX40 agonist ivuxolimab in advanced cancers. Study background: Eligibility rules accepted prior anti-PD-1, anti-PD-L1 or anti-CTLA-4 therapy, and around 44% had some. Overall study results and limits: On average, CD8+ T cells had more expanded clones than CD4+.

Method: immunoSEQ multiplex PCR; TCRdb's copy keeps in-frame clones and lacks some. The sample lists more than 20,000 clones, approximately 90% occurring once. Germline V gives CDR1 SGDLS, CDR2 YYNGEE. V was clipped by 3 bases and J by 2 bases, with 8 bases between them. The CDR3 is 13 amino acids. Regarding this clone: Antigen specificity is unknown.

Samples were taken at baseline and on day 1 of cycles 4 and 7. The sample in question was CD4+ or CD8+ T cells sorted from blood, obtained in a trial of the OX40 agonist ivuxolimab. This clonotype originated in an adult with an advanced solid tumor such as melanoma, head and neck, liver or kidney cancer. The rearrangement joins TRBV9 to TRBJ1-1; no reliable D call. The CDR3 spells CASSAGANTEAFF. CDR3 sequence (DNA): TGTGCCAGCAGCGCAGGAGCTAACACTGAAGCTTTCTTT. The whole variable domain, remainder taken from reference TRBV9 and TRBJ1-1, is DSGVTQTPKHLITATGQRVTLRCSPRSGDLSVYWYQQSLDQGLQFLIQYYNGEERAKGNILERFSAQQFPDLHSELNLSSLELGDSALYFCASSAGANTEAFFGQGTRLTVV.